The next 29 T cell receptor beta chains were all read from a single sample in a study of response to subunit inactivated influenza vaccine. TCRdb re-analysed the RT-PCR reads in MiXCR, keeping a single row per CDR3 protein. The sample has about 480,000 distinct CDR3 sequences; 13% are singletons. This material consisted of PBMCs from blood, taken about 40 days after vaccination. Receptor source: a man between 50 and 59 years old who received an inactivated influenza vaccine.

This clonotype was seen only a few times. The V gene is TRBV5-1, the J gene TRBJ1-4; D gene unclear. Between the trimmed V and J ends, which lost 7 bases and 0 bases, there was a span of 13 bases. CDR1 is SGHRS, CDR2 YFSETQ, per germline. The CDR3 totals 15 residues. Here the CDR3 reads CASGPGLATNEKLFF. The CDR3, as DNA: TGCGCCAGCGGTCCAGGACTTGCAACTAATGAAAAACTGTTTTTT.

This chain connects TRBV28 to TRBJ2-7; 11 bases match TRBD2. The CDR3 contains 15 residues. Per the germline V gene, CDR1 is MDHEN and CDR2 is SYDVKM. Trimming took 3 bases from V and 4 from J; bases not matched to a gene: 5. The CDR3 DNA follows: TGTGCCAGCAGTTTTCTAACTAGCGGGAGTTACGAGCAGTACTTC. Translated: CASSFLTSGSYEQYF.

This clonotype has only a few counts. The V gene is TRBV14, the J gene TRBJ1-2; D is unclear. The CDR3 has 13 residues. Germline CDR1 SGHDN, CDR2 FVKESK. V dropped 5 bases and J dropped 8 bases, with 15 bases sitting between them. The chain's CDR3 is CASSFSRLEGYTF. The CDR3 DNA follows: TGTGCCAGCAGCTTTTCTAGGTTGGAGGGCTACACCTTC.

The J gene is TRBJ2-2, the V gene TRBV6-2 or TRBV6-3; maybe TRBD2 (6 bases). CDR1 is MNHEY, CDR2 SVGEGT, per germline. Trimming pared 7 bases from V and 2 bases from J, leaving 17 bases between. The CDR3 consists of 16 residues. This CDR3 is CASIGPWAGNTGELFF. CDR3 coding DNA: TGTGCCAGCATCGGTCCGTGGGCGGGAAACACCGGGGAGCTGTTTTTT.

This clonotype has ten or more counts. The V gene is TRBV12-3 or TRBV12-4, the J gene TRBJ1-1; no firm D call. V dropped 1 base and J dropped 4 bases, with 10 bases sitting between them. The CDR3 totals 14 residues. CDR3 loop: CASSLGGRITEAFF. CDR3 nucleotides: TGTGCCAGCAGTTTAGGAGGACGCATCACTGAAGCTTTCTTT.

This clonotype was seen many times. The gene calls are TRBV27 and TRBJ2-7; no clear D. Per the germline V gene, CDR1 is MNHEY and CDR2 is SMNVEV (reference sequence). The CDR3 spans 14 residues. The V end lost 6 bases, the J end lost 0 bases, and 12 bases lay between the germline ends. CDR3 sequence reads: CASRPTGPSYEQYF. In DNA form, the CDR3 reads TGTGCCAGCAGACCGACCGGGCCCTCCTACGAGCAGTACTTC.

In its sample, this clonotype was seen a few times. The chain is built from TRBV29-1 and TRBJ2-7; D remains ambiguous. Between the trimmed V and J ends, which lost 7 bases and 2 bases, there was a span of 18 bases. The CDR3 covers 14 residues. Per germline, CDR1 SQVTM and CDR2 ANQGSEA. The DNA for the CDR3 is TGCAGCGCTATTGTGGTCAGAGAACCCTACGAGCAGTACTTC. This encodes CSAIVVREPYEQYF.

This clonotype was counted between two and nine times. The CDR3 protein is CASSWTSGRALDTQYF. The CDR3 coding sequence is TGCGCCAGCAGCTGGACTAGCGGGAGGGCTCTAGATACGCAGTATTTT. This chain links TRBV5-1 with TRBJ2-3; 15 bases line up with TRBD2. The CDR3 length is 16 residues. Germline CDR1 is SGHRS and CDR2 is YFSETQ. The ends lost 3 bases at V and 5 bases at J; junction bases unmatched: 4. Using reference TRBV5-1 and TRBJ2-3 for the parts outside the CDR3, the full variable domain is KAGVTQTPRYLIKTRGQQVTLSCSPISGHRSVSWYQQTPGQGLQFLFEYFSETQRNKGNFPGRFSGRQFSNSRSEMNVSTLELGDSALYLCASSWTSGRALDTQYFGPGTRLTVL.

This chain joins TRBV10-3 and TRBJ2-1; D is uncertain. V was pared by 3 bases and J by 5 bases, with 11 bases between. This CDR3 comprises 14 residues. The germline CDR1 and CDR2 sequences are ENHRY and SYGVKD. The CDR3 protein is CAISEPGHDNEQFF. The CDR3 nucleotides are TGTGCCATCAGTGAACCCGGGCATGACAATGAGCAGTTCTTC.

In its sample, this clonotype was seen many times. Germline and junction disagree at one end, which may indicate a read error. The chain links TRBV7-2 to TRBJ2-7; perhaps TRBD2 as D (6 bases). This CDR3 is 14 amino acids long. Per germline, CDR1 SGHTA and CDR2 FQGNSA. The CDR3 here is CASSLEGSSYEQYF. In nucleotides, the CDR3 is TGCGCCAGCAGCTTGGAGGGGAGTTCCTACGAGCAGTACTTC.

In its sample, this clonotype was seen many times. The chain joins TRBV5-1 to TRBJ1-5; 7 bases line up with TRBD1. The V and J ends lost 2 bases and 8 bases, in that order; junction bases with no gene match: 10. CDR1 and CDR2 from the germline V gene are SGHRS and YFSETQ. CDR3 size: 15 residues. The CDR3 spells CASSLTDRTMEPQHF. The CDR3 nucleotides are TGCGCCAGCAGCTTAACGGACAGGACAATGGAGCCCCAGCATTTT.

In its sample, this clonotype was seen a few times. The chain couples TRBV20-1 to TRBJ2-6; TRBD1 matches 9 bases. There are 15 residues in the CDR3. The germline V gene has CDR1 DFQATT and CDR2 SNEGSKA (reference sequence). V gave up 3 bases and J gave up 1 base; unmatched junction bases: 1. The CDR3 DNA reads as TGCAGTGCTAGTGACAGGGGGTCTGGGGCCAACGTCCTGACTTTC. Protein sequence: CSASDRGSGANVLTF.

This clonotype was seen a handful of times. J is TRBJ2-1 and V is TRBV5-1, with D perhaps matching TRBD2 (5 bases). Trimming took 7 bases from V and 3 from J, leaving 23 bases between them. The CDR3 totals 17 residues. CDR1 is SGHRS and CDR2 is YFSETQ in the germline V gene. The CDR3 is CASRTGVAAGLYNEQFF. CDR3 DNA sequence: TGCGCCAGCCGCACCGGGGTGGCGGCGGGCCTCTACAATGAGCAGTTCTTC.

This clonotype was counted many times. The gene calls are TRBV12-3 or TRBV12-4 and TRBJ1-5; D is ambiguous. CDR3 size: 14 residues. With 5 bases removed from V and 1 base from J, the gap between germline ends came to 9 bases. Here the CDR3 reads CASSQARSNQPQHF. In DNA form, the CDR3 reads TGTGCCAGCAGTCAGGCCCGGAGCAATCAGCCCCAGCATTTT.

This clonotype was found a few times. The rearrangement links TRBV20-1 to TRBJ2-2; no clear D gene. CDR3 length: 11 residues. V gave up 6 bases and J gave up 6 bases, with 8 bases separating them. Germline-derived CDR1 and CDR2 are DFQATT and SNEGSKA (reference sequence). The CDR3 here is CSARSSGELFF. The CDR3 DNA reads TGCAGTGCCAGATCCTCCGGGGAGCTGTTTTTT.

This clonotype was counted at least ten times. The chain has TRBV5-1 and TRBJ2-1, with TRBD2 matching over 9 bases. The CDR3 loop spans 16 amino acids. With 0 bases clipped from V and 6 bases from J, the junction kept 7 bases outside the gene matches. CDR1 and CDR2 from the germline V gene are SGHRS and YFSETQ. CDR3 DNA sequence: TGCGCCAGCAGCTTGGCTGGGAGCGGGAGGTTCAATGAGCAGTTCTTC. This translates into CASSLAGSGRFNEQFF.

The rearrangement joins TRBV7-2 to TRBJ1-2; 8 positions agree with TRBD1. With V trimmed by 5 bases and J by 3 bases, 5 bases remained unmatched. This CDR3 is built from 14 residues. Germline CDR1 SGHTA, CDR2 FQGNSA. DNA of the CDR3: TGTGCCAGCAGCGAAGTACAGGGGGACTATGGCTACACCTTC. Translating it yields CASSEVQGDYGYTF.

V gene TRBV27 combines with J gene TRBJ2-1, with 11 bases aligning to TRBD2. The CDR3 is 20 amino acids. The ends lost 1 base at V and 0 bases at J; junction bases unmatched: 11. Germline CDR1 and CDR2: MNHEY and SMNVEV (reference sequence). The CDR3 DNA follows: TGTGCCAGCAGTTTATTTGGGCTAGCGGGAGGTGGAAGCTCCTACAATGAGCAGTTCTTC. Residues: CASSLFGLAGGGSSYNEQFF.

This clonotype was detected many times. This chain links TRBV11-3 with TRBJ2-1; 8 bases map to TRBD2. The CDR3 runs to 13 residues. Germline V gives CDR1 SGHNT, CDR2 YENEEA. V dropped 4 bases and J dropped 9; count of bases not matched to a gene: 5. The CDR3 reads CASSSGLASEQFF. DNA for the CDR3: TGTGCCAGCAGCTCTGGACTAGCCAGTGAGCAGTTCTTC. The variable domain in full, completed from reference TRBV11-3 and TRBJ2-1, reads EAGVVQSPRYKIIEKKQPVAFWCNPISGHNTLYWYLQNLGQGPELLIRYENEEAVDDSQLPKDRFSAERLKGVDSTLKIQPAELGDSAVYLCASSSGLASEQFFGPGTRLTVL.

A few counts support this clonotype. The gene calls are TRBV20-1 and TRBJ1-1, with 10 bases fitting TRBD1. CDR1 DFQATT and CDR2 SNEGSKA come from the germline V gene (reference sequence). The CDR3 consists of 14 residues. The junction had 9 bases not matched to a gene; V was cut back by 5 bases and J by 6 bases. In DNA form, the CDR3 reads TGCAGTGCTCGATACCGGGACAGGGGCCCTGAAGCTTTCTTT. It codes for CSARYRDRGPEAFF.

J is TRBJ2-2 and V is TRBV4-1; D is ambiguous. Trimming removed 0 bases from V and 0 bases from J, with 8 bases in between. The CDR3 runs to 16 residues. The germline V gene has CDR1 MGHRA and CDR2 YSYEKL. CDR3 nucleotides: TGCGCCAGCAGCCAAGATCGGGCCGCGAACACCGGGGAGCTGTTTTTT. Translation: CASSQDRAANTGELFF.

The chain is built from TRBV6-1 and TRBJ1-1; D unresolved. V was clipped by 8 bases and J by 1 base, with 11 bases between them. The germline gives CDR1 MNHNS, CDR2 SASEGT. The CDR3 spans 13 residues. The CDR3 DNA sequence: TGTGCCAGCGAAACGGAACCGAACACTGAAGCTTTCTTT. Its translation: CASETEPNTEAFF.

This clonotype appeared a few times. The rearrangement links TRBV10-3 to TRBJ2-7; the match to TRBD1 covers 7 bases. The V and J ends lost 2 bases and 0 bases, in that order; junction bases with no gene match: 4. Germline CDR1 is ENHRY and CDR2 is SYGVKD. The CDR3 runs to 15 residues. The CDR3 region is CAISEGQESSYEQYF. The CDR3 bases are TGTGCCATCAGTGAGGGACAGGAGAGCTCCTACGAGCAGTACTTC.

The sample holds a few counts of this clonotype. The CDR3 sequence is CSASNQGGQPQHF. CDR3 nucleotides: TGCAGTGCTAGTAACCAGGGTGGGCAGCCCCAGCATTTT. This chain joins TRBV20-1 and TRBJ1-5, with D possibly being TRBD1 (5 bases). There are 13 residues in the CDR3. Germline loops: CDR1 DFQATT, CDR2 SNEGSKA (reference sequence). V gave up 3 bases and J gave up 7 bases, with 13 bases separating them.

The rearrangement links TRBV12-3 or TRBV12-4 to TRBJ2-1, with a possible D match to TRBD2 (6 bases). Trimming left V 5 bases short and J 6 bases short, with 8 bases between. The CDR3 runs to 12 residues. The CDR3 sequence is CASSGLTNEQFF. CDR3 sequence (DNA): TGTGCCAGCAGTGGACTAACCAATGAGCAGTTCTTC.

This clonotype was found a few times. The V gene is TRBV12-3 or TRBV12-4, the J gene TRBJ2-1, with 8 bases identical to TRBD2. CDR3 length: 15 amino acids. Trimming removed 5 bases from V and 8 bases from J; junction bases left unmatched: 11. The CDR3 spells CASSPGRAGKDEQFF. Written as DNA, the CDR3 is TGTGCCAGCAGTCCCGGGAGGGCCGGTAAGGATGAGCAGTTCTTC.

The chain employs TRBV6-2 or TRBV6-3 and TRBJ1-2; 8 positions agree with TRBD1. CDR3 length: 13 residues. Trimming removed 10 bases from V and 7 bases from J; junction bases left unmatched: 11. Germline CDR1 MNHEY, CDR2 SVGEGT. Here the CDR3 DNA reads TGTGCCACTACAGACAGGGGATTTGGTGGCTACACCTTC. Translation: CATTDRGFGGYTF.

The DNA of the CDR3 is TGTGCCAGCAGCCAACACCGGGACAGTAATCAGCCCCAGCATTTT. This sequence encodes CASSQHRDSNQPQHF. V usage is TRBV4-2 and J usage is TRBJ1-5; TRBD1 aligns across 7 bases. The CDR3 extends over 15 amino acids. Trimming at V came to 2 bases and at J to 4 bases, leaving 5 bases not matched to a gene. Germline assignment: CDR1 LGHNA and CDR2 YNFKEQ.

V usage is TRBV5-6 and J usage is TRBJ2-7, with a possible D match to TRBD1 (6 bases). CDR3 size: 13 residues. V was shortened by 4 bases and J by 9 bases, with 17 bases between the two germline ends. Germline V CDR1 and CDR2: SGHDT, YYEEEE. The CDR3 loop is CASSTLAGDGQYF. As DNA, the CDR3 is TGTGCCAGCAGCACTCTAGCAGGGGACGGGCAGTACTTC.